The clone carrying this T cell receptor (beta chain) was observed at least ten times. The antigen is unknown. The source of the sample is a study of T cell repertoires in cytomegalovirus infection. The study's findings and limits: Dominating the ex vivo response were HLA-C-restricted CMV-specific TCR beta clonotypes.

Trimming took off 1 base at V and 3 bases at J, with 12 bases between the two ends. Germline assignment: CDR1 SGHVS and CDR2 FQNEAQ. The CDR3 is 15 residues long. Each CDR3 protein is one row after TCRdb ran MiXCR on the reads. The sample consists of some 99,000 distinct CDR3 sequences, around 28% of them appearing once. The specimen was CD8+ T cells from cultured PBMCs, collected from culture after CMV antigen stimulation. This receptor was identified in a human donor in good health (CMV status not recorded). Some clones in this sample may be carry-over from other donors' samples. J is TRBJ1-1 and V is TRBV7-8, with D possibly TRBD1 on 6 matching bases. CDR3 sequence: CASSLVYREDTEAFF. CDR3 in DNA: TGTGCCAGCAGCTTAGTGTACAGGGAGGACACTGAAGCTTTCTTT.